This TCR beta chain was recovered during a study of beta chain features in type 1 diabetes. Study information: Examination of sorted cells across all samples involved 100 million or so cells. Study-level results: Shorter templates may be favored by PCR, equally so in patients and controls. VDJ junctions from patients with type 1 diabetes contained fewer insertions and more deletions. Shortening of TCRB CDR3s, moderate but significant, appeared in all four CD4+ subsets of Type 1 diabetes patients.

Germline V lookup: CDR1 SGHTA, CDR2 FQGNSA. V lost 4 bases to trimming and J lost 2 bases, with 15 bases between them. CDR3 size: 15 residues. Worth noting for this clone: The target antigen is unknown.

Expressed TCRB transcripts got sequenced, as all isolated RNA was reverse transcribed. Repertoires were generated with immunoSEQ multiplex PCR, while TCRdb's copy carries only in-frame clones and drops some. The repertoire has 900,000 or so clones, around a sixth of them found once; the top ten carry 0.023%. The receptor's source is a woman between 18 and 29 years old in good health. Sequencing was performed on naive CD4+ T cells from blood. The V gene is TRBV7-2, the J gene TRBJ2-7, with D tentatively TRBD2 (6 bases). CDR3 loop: CASSSSGVRPYEQYF. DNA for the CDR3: TGTGCCAGCAGCTCCTCGGGGGTACGTCCCTACGAGCAGTACTTC.